Detailed here is one T cell receptor (beta chain). Its antigen remains unidentified. The sample is drawn from a study of T-cell memory formation after mild COVID-19. Background on the study: The two donors had largely donor-specific TCR clusters. Overall study results and limits: Researchers found some responding clones in pre-infection memory, a sign that cross-reactive memory joined. The study found balanced CD4/CD8 in clones contracting day 15 to 85 and a CD4+ lean in later expanders. Contracting CD4+ clones lay largely in CM and EM, with CD8+ ones residing in EMRA.

TCRdb independently ran MiXCR on the 5' RACE reads; one entry per CDR3 protein. The repertoire has 300,000 to 400,000 distinct CDR3 sequences, around 15% of them found once; the top ten carry about a fifth. The clonotype originates from a man aged 18-30 years who had mild COVID-19 (a few samples of this study predate the infection). Cell type and time point are not known. The sample consisted of PBMCs or a T cell subset sorted from them (not recorded which).

The CDR3 loop is CASSSRGLYEQYF. As DNA, the CDR3 is TGTGCCAGCAGTTCCAGGGGGCTCTACGAGCAGTACTTC. The chain uses TRBV7-9 and TRBJ2-7; TRBD1 agrees at 8 bases. CDR1 and CDR2 (germline): SEHNR, FQNEAQ (reference sequence). This CDR3 is built from 13 residues. V dropped 6 bases and J dropped 3; count of bases not matched to a gene: 4.